One and the same sample provided the 2 T cell receptor beta chains below, sequenced in a study of identical twins. TCRdb reanalysed the 5' RACE reads using MiXCR and keeps one entry per CDR3 protein. The sample records hundreds of thousands of distinct CDR3 sequences, around an eighth being singletons. This sample was shared with a second study, whose subject was yellow fever vaccine responses in identical twins.

The specimen was PBMCs. All receptors come from a young woman in good health.

The chain combines TRBV7-8 with TRBJ2-1; D not resolved. With 0 bases removed from V and 0 bases from J, the gap between germline ends came to 12 bases. The V gene's germline CDR1 is SGHVS and CDR2 FQNEAQ. CDR3 length equals 17 residues. Here the CDR3 DNA reads TGTGCCAGCAGCTTAGCGCGTCTGACACCCTCCTACAATGAGCAGTTCTTC. It codes for CASSLARLTPSYNEQFF.

In this sample, this clonotype turned up a few times. V gene TRBV7-8 combines with J gene TRBJ2-1; 14 bases line up with TRBD2. Per the germline V gene, CDR1 is SGHVS and CDR2 is FQNEAQ. The CDR3 totals 17 residues. The trim removed 0 bases at V and 8 bases at J, leaving 6 bases unmatched. CDR3 bases: TGTGCCAGCAGCTTAGCCCGGACTAGCGGGAGGCTGCATGAGCAGTTCTTC. It is translated as CASSLARTSGRLHEQFF. The full variable domain, with the rest looked up from reference TRBV7-8 and TRBJ2-1, is GAGVSQSPRYKVAKRGQDVALRCDPISGHVSLFWYQQALGQGPEFLTYFQNEAQLDKSGLPSDRFFAERPEGSVSTLKIQRTQQEDSAVYLCASSLARTSGRLHEQFFGPGTRLTVL.